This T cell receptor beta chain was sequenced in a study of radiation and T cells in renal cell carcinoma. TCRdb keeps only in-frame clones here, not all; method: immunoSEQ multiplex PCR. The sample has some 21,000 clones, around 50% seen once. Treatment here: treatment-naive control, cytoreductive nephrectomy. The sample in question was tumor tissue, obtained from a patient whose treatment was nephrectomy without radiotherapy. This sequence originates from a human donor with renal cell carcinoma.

DNA for the CDR3: TGCAGCGGTCAAGGGGCGTACAGGGGTACGGATGAGCAGTTCTTC. It encodes CSGQGAYRGTDEQFF. V gene TRBV29-1 combines with J gene TRBJ2-1; 7 nucleotides align to TRBD1. Trimming took 7 bases from V and 8 from J; bases not matched to a gene: 17. The CDR3 is made up of 15 amino acids. Germline loops: CDR1 SQVTM, CDR2 ANQGSEA.